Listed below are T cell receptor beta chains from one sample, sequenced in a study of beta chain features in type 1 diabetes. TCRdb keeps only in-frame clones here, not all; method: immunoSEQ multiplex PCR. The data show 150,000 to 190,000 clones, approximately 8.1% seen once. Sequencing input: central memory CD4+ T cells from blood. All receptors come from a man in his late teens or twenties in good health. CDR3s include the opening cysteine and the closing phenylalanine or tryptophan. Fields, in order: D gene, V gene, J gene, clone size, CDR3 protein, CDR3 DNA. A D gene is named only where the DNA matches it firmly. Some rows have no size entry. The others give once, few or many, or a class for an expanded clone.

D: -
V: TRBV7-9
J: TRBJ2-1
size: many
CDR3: CASSLRFRDNEQFF
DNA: TGTGCCAGCAGCTTAAGGTTCAGGGACAATGAGCAGTTCTTC

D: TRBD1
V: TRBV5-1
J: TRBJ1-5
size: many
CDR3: CASSRTGNQPQHF
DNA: TGCGCCAGCAGCCGGACAGGGAATCAGCCCCAGCATTTT

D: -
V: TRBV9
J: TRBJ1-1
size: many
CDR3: CASSVAGQGNTEAFF
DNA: TGTGCCAGCAGCGTAGCAGGTCAGGGGAACACTGAAGCTTTCTTT

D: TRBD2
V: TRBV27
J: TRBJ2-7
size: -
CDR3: CASSPGTSGRAKRSDEQYF
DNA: TGTGCCAGCAGTCCAGGGACTAGCGGGAGGGCCAAACGCAGTGACGAGCAGTACTTC

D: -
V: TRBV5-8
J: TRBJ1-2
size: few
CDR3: CASSLNFGGQKANYGYTF
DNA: TGTGCCAGCAGCTTGAACTTCGGGGGTCAGAAGGCTAACTATGGCTACACCTTC

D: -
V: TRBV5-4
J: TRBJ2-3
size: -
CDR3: CASSLQQGTDTQYF
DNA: TGTGCCAGCAGCTTACAGCAGGGCACAGATACGCAGTATTTT

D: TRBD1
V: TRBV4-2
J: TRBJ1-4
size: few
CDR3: CASSQDRLRAEKLFF
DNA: TGTGCCAGCAGCCAGGACAGGCTTCGGGCGGAAAAACTGTTTTTT

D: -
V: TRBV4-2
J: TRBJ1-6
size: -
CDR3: CASSQGGFSNSPLHF
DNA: TGTGCCAGCAGCCAAGGAGGCTTCAGTAATTCACCCCTCCACTTT

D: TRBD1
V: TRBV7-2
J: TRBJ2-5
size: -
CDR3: CASSSHPGQGIGETQYF
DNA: TGTGCCAGCAGCTCCCATCCGGGACAGGGAATCGGAGAGACCCAGTACTTC

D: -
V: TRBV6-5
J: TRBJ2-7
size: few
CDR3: CASSYSNRGLNEQYF
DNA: TGTGCCAGCAGTTACTCCAATAGAGGTCTGAACGAGCAGTACTTC

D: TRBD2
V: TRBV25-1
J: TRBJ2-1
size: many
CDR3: CASSGTSGSNEQFF
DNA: TGTGCCAGCAGTGGGACTAGCGGGAGCAATGAGCAGTTCTTC

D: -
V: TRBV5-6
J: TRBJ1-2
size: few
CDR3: CASSPRTGWRGYGYTF
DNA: TGTGCCAGCAGCCCTAGAACAGGTTGGAGGGGCTATGGCTACACCTTC

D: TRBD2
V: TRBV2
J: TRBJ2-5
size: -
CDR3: CASSVTSGMGETQYF
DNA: TGTGCCAGCAGTGTGACTAGCGGGATGGGAGAGACCCAGTACTTC

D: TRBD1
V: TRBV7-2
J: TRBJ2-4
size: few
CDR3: CASSFHATGVVNIQYF
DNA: TGTGCCAGCAGCTTCCATGCGACAGGGGTCGTGAACATTCAGTACTTC

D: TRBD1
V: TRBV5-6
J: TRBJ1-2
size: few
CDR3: CASSFRDRVYSGYTF
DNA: TGTGCCAGCAGCTTCCGGGACAGGGTGTACTCTGGCTACACCTTC

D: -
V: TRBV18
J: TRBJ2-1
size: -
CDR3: CASSPVIEGNEQFF
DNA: TGTGCCAGCTCACCGGTAATAGAGGGAAATGAGCAGTTCTTC

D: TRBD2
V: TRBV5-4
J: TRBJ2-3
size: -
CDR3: CASSLRLAGTDTQYF
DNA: TGTGCCAGCAGCTTGAGACTAGCGGGCACAGATACGCAGTATTTT

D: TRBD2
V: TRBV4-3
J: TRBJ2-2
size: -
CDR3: CASSRVAGVPTGELFF
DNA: TGCGCCAGCAGCCGAGTAGCGGGAGTGCCCACCGGGGAGCTGTTTTTT

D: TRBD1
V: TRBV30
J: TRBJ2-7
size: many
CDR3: CAWSAGTVLYEQYF
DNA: TGTGCCTGGAGTGCGGGGACAGTCCTCTACGAGCAGTACTTC